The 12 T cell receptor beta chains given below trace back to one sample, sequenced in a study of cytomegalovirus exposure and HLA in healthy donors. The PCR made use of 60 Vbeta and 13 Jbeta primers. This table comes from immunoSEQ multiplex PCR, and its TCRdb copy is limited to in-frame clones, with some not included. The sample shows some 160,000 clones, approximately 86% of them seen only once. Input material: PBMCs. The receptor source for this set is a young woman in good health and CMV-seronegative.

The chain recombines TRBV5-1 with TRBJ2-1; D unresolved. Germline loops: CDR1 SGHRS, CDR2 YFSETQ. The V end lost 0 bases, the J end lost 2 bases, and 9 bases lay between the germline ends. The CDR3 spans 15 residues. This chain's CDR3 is CASSLERVTYNEQFF. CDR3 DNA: TGCGCCAGCAGCTTGGAACGGGTGACCTACAATGAGCAGTTCTTC. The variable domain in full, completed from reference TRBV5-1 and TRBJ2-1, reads KAGVTQTPRYLIKTRGQQVTLSCSPISGHRSVSWYQQTPGQGLQFLFEYFSETQRNKGNFPGRFSGRQFSNSRSEMNVSTLELGDSALYLCASSLERVTYNEQFFGPGTRLTVL.

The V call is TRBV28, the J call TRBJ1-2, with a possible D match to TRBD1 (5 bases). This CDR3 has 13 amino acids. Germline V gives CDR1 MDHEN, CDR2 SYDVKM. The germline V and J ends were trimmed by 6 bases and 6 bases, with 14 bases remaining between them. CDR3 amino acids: CASSPPGVDGYTF. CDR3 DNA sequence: TGTGCCAGCAGCCCCCCGGGGGTCGATGGCTACACCTTC.

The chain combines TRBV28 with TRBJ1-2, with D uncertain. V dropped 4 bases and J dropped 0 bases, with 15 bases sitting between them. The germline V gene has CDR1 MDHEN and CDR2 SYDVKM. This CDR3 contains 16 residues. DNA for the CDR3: TGTGCCAGCAGTTCCCGTCTATACAGAGCTAACTATGGCTACACCTTC. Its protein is CASSSRLYRANYGYTF.

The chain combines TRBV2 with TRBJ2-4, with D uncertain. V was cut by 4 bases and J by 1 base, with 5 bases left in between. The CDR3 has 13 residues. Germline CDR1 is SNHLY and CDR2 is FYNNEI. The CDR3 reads CASSAVAKNIQYF. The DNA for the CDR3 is TGTGCCAGCAGTGCGGTGGCCAAAAACATTCAGTACTTC.

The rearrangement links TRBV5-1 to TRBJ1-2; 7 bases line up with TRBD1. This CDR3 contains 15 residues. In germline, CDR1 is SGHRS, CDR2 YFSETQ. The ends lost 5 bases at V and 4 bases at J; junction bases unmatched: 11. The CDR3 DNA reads TGCGCCAGCAGTCAGGAGGGACAGCCCTTCTATGGCTACACCTTC. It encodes CASSQEGQPFYGYTF.

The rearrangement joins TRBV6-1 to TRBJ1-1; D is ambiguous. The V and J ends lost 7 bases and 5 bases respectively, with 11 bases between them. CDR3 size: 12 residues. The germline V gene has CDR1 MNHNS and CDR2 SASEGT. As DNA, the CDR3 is TGTGCCAGCACGCTATCTTTGACTGAAGCTTTCTTT. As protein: CASTLSLTEAFF.

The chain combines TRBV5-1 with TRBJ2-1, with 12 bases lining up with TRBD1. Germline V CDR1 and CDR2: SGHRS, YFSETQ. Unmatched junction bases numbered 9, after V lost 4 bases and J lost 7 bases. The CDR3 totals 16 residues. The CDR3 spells CASSPEGQGAGNEQFF. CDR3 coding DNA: TGCGCCAGCAGCCCCGAGGGACAGGGGGCTGGAAATGAGCAGTTCTTC.

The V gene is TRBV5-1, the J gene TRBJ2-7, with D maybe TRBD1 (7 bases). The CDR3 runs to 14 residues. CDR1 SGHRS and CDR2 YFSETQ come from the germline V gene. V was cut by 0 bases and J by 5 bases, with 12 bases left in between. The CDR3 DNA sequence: TGCGCCAGCAGCTTGGGGCAGGGGGGAGACGAGCAGTACTTC. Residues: CASSLGQGGDEQYF. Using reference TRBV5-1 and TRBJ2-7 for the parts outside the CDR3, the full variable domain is KAGVTQTPRYLIKTRGQQVTLSCSPISGHRSVSWYQQTPGQGLQFLFEYFSETQRNKGNFPGRFSGRQFSNSRSEMNVSTLELGDSALYLCASSLGQGGDEQYFGPGTRLTVT.

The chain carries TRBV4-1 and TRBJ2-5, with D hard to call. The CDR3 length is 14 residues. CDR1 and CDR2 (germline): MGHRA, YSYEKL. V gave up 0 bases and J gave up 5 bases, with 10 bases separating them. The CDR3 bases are TGCGCCAGCAGCCAAGATGTAAAGCTGGAGACCCAGTACTTC. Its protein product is CASSQDVKLETQYF.

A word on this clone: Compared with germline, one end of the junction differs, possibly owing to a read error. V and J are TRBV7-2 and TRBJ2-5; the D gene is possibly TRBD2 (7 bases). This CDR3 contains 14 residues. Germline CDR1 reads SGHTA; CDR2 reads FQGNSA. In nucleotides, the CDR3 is TGTGCCAGCAGCTTAGGGGGGGGCCAAGGGACCCAGTACTTC. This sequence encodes CASSLGGGQGTQYF.

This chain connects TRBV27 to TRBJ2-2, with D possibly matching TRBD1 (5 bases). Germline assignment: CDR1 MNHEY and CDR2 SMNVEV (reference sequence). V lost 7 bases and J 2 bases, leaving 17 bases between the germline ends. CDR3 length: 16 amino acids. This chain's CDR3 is CASTPGGRVNTGELFF. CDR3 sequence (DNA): TGTGCCAGCACCCCCGGTGGCAGGGTTAACACCGGGGAGCTGTTTTTT.

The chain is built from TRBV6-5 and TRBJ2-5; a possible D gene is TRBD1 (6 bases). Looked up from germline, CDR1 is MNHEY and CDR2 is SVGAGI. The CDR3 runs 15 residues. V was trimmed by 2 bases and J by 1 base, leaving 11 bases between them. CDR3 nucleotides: TGTGCCAGCAGTTACGGGGGCAGGGGCCAAGAGACCCAGTACTTC. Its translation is CASSYGGRGQETQYF.